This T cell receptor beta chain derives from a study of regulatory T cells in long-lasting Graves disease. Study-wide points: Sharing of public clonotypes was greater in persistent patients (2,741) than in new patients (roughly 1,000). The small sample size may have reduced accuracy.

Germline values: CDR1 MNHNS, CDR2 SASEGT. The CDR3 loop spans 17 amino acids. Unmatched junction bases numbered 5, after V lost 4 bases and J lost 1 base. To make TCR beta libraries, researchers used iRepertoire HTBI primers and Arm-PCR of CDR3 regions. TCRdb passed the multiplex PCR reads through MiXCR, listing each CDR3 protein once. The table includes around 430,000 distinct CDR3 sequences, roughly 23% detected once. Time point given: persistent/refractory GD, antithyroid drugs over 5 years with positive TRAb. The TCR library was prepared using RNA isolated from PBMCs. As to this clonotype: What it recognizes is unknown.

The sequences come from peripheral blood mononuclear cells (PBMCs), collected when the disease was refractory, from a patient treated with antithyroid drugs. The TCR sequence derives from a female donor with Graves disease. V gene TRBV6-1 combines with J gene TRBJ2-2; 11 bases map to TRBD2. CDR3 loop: CASSVTTSGGNTGELFF. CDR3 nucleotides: TGTGCCAGCAGTGTAACTACTAGCGGGGGGAACACCGGGGAGCTGTTTTTT.